Sequencing of this TCR beta chain was carried out in a study of T-cell reconstitution after alpha-beta-depleted transplantation in children. This clonotype was observed many times. Unique molecular identifiers were built into the TCRbeta library. Via MiXCR, TCRdb re-called the PCR reads, giving one row per CDR3 protein. The top ten clones hold 0.79% of a sample with around 670,000 distinct CDR3 sequences, roughly 14% of them seen once. Trimming took 3 bases from V and 0 from J, leaving 9 bases between them. CDR3 length equals 15 residues. CDR1 ENHRY and CDR2 SYGVKD come from the germline V gene. The rearrangement uses TRBV10-3 and TRBJ2-1, with TRBD2 as a possible D gene (5 bases). The receptor comes from a girl aged 2-10 years with congenital amegakaryocytic thrombocytopenia, due to receive a stem cell transplant. The sequencing used PBMCs, collected before TCRalphabeta/CD19-depleted stem cell transplant. This CDR3 is CAISESAVSYNEQFF. Written as DNA, the CDR3 is TGTGCCATCAGTGAATCAGCGGTCTCCTACAATGAGCAGTTCTTC.